This TCR beta chain was observed in a study of blood T cells in healthy people across ages. The V end was cut by 4 bases, the J end by 0 bases, with 13 bases between. The V gene's germline CDR1 is SEHNR and CDR2 FQNEAQ (reference sequence). The CDR3 contains 16 residues. The use of a sample-barcoded 5' primer and a J-beta primer mix characterized a second PCR of 7 to 11 cycles. TCRdb reprocessed the 5' RACE reads via MiXCR and lists one record per CDR3 protein. The data hold under 800,000 distinct CDR3 sequences, with about 42% observed a single time. This clonotype has a handful of counts. The sequence was collected from a woman in her fifties or sixties in good health. The sample taken for sequencing was blood. The chain recombines TRBV7-9 with TRBJ2-1; tentatively, D is TRBD1 or TRBD2 (5 bases each). The CDR3 coding sequence is TGTGCCAGCAGCTCGTGGGACGGACACTCCTACAATGAGCAGTTCTTC. It encodes CASSSWDGHSYNEQFF.